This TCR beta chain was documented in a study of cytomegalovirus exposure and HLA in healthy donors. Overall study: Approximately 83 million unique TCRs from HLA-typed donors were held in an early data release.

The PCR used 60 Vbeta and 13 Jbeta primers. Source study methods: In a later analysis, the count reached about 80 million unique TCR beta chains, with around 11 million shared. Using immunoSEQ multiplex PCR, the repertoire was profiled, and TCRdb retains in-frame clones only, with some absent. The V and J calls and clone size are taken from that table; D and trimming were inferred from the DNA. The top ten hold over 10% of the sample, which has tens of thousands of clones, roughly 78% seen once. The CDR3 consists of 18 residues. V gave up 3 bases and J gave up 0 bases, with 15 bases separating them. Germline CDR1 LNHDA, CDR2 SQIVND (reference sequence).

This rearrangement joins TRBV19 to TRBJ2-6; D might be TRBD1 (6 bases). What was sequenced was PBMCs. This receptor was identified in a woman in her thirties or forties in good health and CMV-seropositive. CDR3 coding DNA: TGTGCCAGTAGTATTTTGGGACAACTAACCTCTGGGGCCAACGTCCTGACTTTC. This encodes CASSILGQLTSGANVLTF.